This is a list of T cell receptor beta chains from one sample in a study of cytomegalovirus exposure and HLA in healthy donors. Using immunoSEQ multiplex PCR, the repertoire was profiled, and TCRdb retains in-frame clones only, with some absent. The table has about 150,000 clones, approximately 81% seen once. Source material: PBMCs. These receptors were taken from a woman aged 40 to 55 in good health and CMV-seropositive. Each CDR3 is given with its conserved first and last residue. D genes are given only for firm matches. A row's size may be missing; if present it is once, few, many or a size class.

CDR3 protein	CDR3 DNA	D gene	clone size	V gene	J gene
CASSITGGGIYNEQFF	TGTGCCAGTAGTATAACTGGCGGGGGGATCTACAATGAGCAGTTCTTC	TRBD2	NA	TRBV19	TRBJ2-1
CASRHGQQGLRTEAFF	TGTGCCAGCAGACATGGACAACAGGGGCTCCGAACTGAAGCTTTCTTT	TRBD1	NA	TRBV2	TRBJ1-1
CASSHEQGSRLDLELFF	TGTGCCAGCAGCCACGAGCAGGGCAGCCGGCTAGACTTGGAGCTGTTTTTT	NA	NA	TRBV7-6	TRBJ2-2
CASSQGQGESWGYTF	TGTGCCAGCAGCCAGGGACAGGGGGAGTCGTGGGGCTACACCTTC	TRBD1	once	TRBV7-8	TRBJ1-2
CASSFDAGAGAEQYF	TGCGCCAGCAGCTTCGATGCGGGGGCTGGCGCCGAGCAGTACTTC	NA	NA	TRBV5-1	TRBJ2-7
CASSPGLPRDTQYF	TGTGCCAGTAGTCCCGGACTACCCAGGGATACGCAGTATTTT	NA	NA	TRBV19	TRBJ2-3
CATSRESRGTAEAFF	TGTGCCACCAGCAGAGAAAGCAGGGGGACCGCTGAAGCTTTCTTT	TRBD1	once	TRBV15	TRBJ1-1
CAWTNGGADEKLFF	TGTGCCTGGACTAACGGGGGGGCTGATGAAAAACTGTTTTTT	NA	few	TRBV30	TRBJ1-4
CASSVGRGAGNEQFF	TGTGCCAGCAGCGTCGGGCGGGGGGCGGGCAATGAGCAGTTCTTC	TRBD2	NA	TRBV7-8	TRBJ2-1
CASSHGLSGANVLTF	TGTGCCAGCAGCCACGGACTCTCTGGGGCCAACGTCCTGACTTTC	NA	NA	TRBV7-3	TRBJ2-6
CSVDLQGSDTQYF	TGCAGCGTTGACCTACAGGGTTCAGATACGCAGTATTTT	NA	NA	TRBV29-1	TRBJ2-3
CASSQGGAEREYF	TGTGCCAGCAGCCAAGGCGGGGCAGAGAGGGAGTACTTC	NA	NA	TRBV11-2	TRBJ2-7
CASSSKLGGLNNEQFF	TGTGCCAGCAGCTCCAAACTCGGGGGGCTGAACAATGAGCAGTTCTTC	NA	NA	TRBV7-9	TRBJ2-1
CASSVAGTGDYEQYF	TGTGCCAGCAGCGTAGCTGGGACAGGTGACTACGAGCAGTACTTC	TRBD1	NA	TRBV9	TRBJ2-7
CASSPQDRVDGYTF	TGTGCCAGCAGTCCACAGGACAGGGTGGATGGCTACACCTTC	TRBD1	once	TRBV28	TRBJ1-2